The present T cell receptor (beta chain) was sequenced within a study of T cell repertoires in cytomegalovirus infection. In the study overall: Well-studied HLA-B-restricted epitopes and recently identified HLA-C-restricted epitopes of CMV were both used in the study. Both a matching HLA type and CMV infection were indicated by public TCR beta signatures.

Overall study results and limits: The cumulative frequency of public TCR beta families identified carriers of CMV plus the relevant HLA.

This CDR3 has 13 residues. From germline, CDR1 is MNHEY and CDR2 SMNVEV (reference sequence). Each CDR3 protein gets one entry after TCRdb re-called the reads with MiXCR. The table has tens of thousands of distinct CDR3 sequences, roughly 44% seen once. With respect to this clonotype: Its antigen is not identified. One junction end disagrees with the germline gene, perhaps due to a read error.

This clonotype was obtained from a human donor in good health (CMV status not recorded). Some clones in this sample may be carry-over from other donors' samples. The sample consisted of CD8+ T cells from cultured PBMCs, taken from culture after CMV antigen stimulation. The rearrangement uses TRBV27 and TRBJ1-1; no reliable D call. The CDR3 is CASRVGVNTESFF. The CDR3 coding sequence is TGTGCCAGCCGTGTAGGAGTCAACACTGAATCTTTCTTT.